This entry lists 4 T cell receptor beta chains sequenced from one sample in a study of shared T cell receptors in the human thymus. Measured with immunoSEQ multiplex PCR; TCRdb has only the in-frame clones, and not every one. The data hold roughly 560,000 clones, with 70% to 80% observed a single time. Another study also made use of these data, one on human thymus T cells.

Sample: thymocytes. The receptors come from a boy younger than two with a congenital heart defect.

The chain combines TRBV4-2 with TRBJ1-4, with a tentative D call TRBD1 (5 bases). The CDR3 is made up of 15 amino acids. V lost 5 bases, J lost 5 bases, and 15 bases lay in between. Per germline, CDR1 LGHNA and CDR2 YNFKEQ. Here the CDR3 reads CASSTAWGGNEKLFF. The CDR3 coding sequence is TGTGCCAGCAGCACTGCTTGGGGGGGGAATGAAAAACTGTTTTTT.

The V and J genes are TRBV28 and TRBJ2-1; 14 positions agree with TRBD2. Germline V lookup: CDR1 MDHEN, CDR2 SYDVKM. Trimming at V came to 4 bases and at J to 1 base, leaving 9 bases not matched to a gene. There are 19 residues in the CDR3. CDR3 amino acids: CASSSRTGTSGSSYNEQFF. As DNA, the CDR3 is TGTGCCAGCAGTTCGCGAACCGGGACTAGCGGGAGTTCCTACAATGAGCAGTTCTTC.

The CDR3 region is CASSSPGRESPGNTIYF. As DNA, the CDR3 is TGTGCCAGCAGCTCCCCGGGGAGGGAGAGCCCTGGAAACACCATATATTTT. The V gene is TRBV7-9, the J gene TRBJ1-3; D remains unclear. V was clipped by 4 bases and J by 2 bases, with 18 bases between them. Germline CDR1 is SEHNR and CDR2 is FQNEAQ (reference sequence). The CDR3 is made up of 17 amino acids.

This chain links TRBV7-6 with TRBJ2-1, with D possibly being TRBD2 (5 bases). In germline, CDR1 is SGHVS, CDR2 FNYEAQ. This CDR3 is 16 amino acids long. The V end lost 5 bases, the J end lost 0 bases, and 14 bases lay between the germline ends. CDR3 amino acids: CASSPRQRSSYNEQFF. The CDR3 coding sequence is TGTGCCAGCAGCCCGCGTCAGCGGAGCTCCTACAATGAGCAGTTCTTC.